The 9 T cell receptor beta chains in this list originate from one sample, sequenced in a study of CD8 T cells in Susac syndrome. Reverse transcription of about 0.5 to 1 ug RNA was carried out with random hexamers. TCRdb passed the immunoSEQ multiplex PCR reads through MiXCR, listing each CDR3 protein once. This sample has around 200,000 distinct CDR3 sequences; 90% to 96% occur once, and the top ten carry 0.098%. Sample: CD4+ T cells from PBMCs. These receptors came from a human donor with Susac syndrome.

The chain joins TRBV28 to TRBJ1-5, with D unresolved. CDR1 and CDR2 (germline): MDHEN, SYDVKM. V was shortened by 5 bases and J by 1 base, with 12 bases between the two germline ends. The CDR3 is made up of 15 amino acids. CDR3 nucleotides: TGTGCCAGCAGTGTCGCTGCGGGAAGCAATCAGCCCCAGCATTTT. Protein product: CASSVAAGSNQPQHF.

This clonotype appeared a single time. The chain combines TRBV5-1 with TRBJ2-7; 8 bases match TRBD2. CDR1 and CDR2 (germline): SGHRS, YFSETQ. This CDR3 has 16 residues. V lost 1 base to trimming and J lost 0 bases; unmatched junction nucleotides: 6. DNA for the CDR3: TGCGCCAGCAGCTTGCAGGGCGGGGGGCCCTCCTACGAGCAGTACTTC. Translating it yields CASSLQGGGPSYEQYF.

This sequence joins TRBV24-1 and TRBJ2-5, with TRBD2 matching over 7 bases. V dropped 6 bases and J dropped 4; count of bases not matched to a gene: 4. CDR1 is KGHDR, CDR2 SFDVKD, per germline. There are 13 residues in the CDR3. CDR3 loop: CATSTPGGETQYF. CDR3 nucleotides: TGTGCCACCAGTACCCCGGGGGGAGAGACCCAGTACTTC.

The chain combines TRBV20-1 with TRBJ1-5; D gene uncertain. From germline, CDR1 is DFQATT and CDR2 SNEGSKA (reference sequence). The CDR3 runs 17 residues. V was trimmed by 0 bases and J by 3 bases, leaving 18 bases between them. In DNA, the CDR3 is TGCAGTGCTAGAGATTTTTTATCCGGCAGAGACAATCAGCCCCAGCATTTT. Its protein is CSARDFLSGRDNQPQHF.

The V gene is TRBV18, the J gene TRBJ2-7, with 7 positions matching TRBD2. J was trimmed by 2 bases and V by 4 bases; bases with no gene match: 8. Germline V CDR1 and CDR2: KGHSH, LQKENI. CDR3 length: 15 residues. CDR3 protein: CASSRGGGLAYEQYF. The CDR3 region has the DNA TGTGCCAGCTCACGAGGCGGGGGTCTCGCCTACGAGCAGTACTTC.

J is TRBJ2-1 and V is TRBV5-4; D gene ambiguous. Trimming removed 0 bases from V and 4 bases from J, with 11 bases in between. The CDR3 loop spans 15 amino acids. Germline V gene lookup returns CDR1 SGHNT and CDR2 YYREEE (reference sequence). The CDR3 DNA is TGTGCCAGCAGCTTGGGTGCAATTACTTACAATGAGCAGTTCTTC. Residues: CASSLGAITYNEQFF.

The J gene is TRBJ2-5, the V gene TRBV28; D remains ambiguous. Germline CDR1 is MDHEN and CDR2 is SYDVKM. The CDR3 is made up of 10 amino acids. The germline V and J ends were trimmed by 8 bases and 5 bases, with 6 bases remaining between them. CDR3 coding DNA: TGTGCCAGCGCTGAGGAGACCCAGTACTTC. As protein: CASAEETQYF.

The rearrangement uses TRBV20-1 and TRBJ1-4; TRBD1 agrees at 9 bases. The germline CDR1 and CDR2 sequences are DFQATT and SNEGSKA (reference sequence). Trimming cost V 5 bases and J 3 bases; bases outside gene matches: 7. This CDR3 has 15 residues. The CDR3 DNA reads TGCAGTGCTCCGGGACAGGGCATTGCTAATGAAAAACTGTTTTTT. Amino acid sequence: CSAPGQGIANEKLFF.

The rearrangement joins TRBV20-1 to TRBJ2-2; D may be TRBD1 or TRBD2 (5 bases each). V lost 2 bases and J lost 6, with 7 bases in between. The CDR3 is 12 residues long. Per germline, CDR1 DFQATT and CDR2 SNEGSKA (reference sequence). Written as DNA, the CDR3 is TGCAGTGCTAGACGGGGCCCCGGGGAGCTGTTTTTT. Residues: CSARRGPGELFF.